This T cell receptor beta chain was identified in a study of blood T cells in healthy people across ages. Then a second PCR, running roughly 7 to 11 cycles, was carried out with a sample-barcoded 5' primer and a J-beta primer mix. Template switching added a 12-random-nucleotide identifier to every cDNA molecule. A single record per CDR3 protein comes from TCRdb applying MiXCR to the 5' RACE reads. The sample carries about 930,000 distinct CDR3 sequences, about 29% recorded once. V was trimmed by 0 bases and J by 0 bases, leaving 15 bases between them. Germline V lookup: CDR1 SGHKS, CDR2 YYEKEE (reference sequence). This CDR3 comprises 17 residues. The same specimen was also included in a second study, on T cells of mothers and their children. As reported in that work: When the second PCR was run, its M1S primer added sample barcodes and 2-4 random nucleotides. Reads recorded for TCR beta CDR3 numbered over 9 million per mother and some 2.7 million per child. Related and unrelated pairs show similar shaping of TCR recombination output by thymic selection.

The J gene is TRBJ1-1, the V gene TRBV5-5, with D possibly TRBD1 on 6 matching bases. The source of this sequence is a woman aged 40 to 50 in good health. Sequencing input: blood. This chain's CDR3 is CASSLAPRGSMNTEAFF. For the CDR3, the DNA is TGTGCCAGCAGCTTGGCCCCCAGGGGATCAATGAACACTGAAGCTTTCTTT.